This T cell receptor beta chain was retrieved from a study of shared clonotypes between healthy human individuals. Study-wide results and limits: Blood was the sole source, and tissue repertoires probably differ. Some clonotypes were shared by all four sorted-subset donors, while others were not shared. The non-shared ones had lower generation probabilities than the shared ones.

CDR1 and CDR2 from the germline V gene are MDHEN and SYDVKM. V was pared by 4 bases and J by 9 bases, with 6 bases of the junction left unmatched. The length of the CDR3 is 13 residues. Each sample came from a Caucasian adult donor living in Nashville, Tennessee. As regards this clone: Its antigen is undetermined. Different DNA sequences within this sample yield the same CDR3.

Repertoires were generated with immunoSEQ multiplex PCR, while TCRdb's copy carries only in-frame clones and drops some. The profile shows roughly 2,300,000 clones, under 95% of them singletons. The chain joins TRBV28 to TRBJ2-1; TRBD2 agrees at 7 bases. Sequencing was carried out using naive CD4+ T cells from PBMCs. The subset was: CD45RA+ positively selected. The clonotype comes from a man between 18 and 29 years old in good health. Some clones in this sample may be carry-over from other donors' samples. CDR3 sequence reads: CASSSRLAGEQFF. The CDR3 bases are TGTGCCAGCAGTTCGCGACTAGCAGGTGAGCAGTTCTTC. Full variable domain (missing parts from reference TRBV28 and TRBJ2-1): DVKVTQSSRYLVKRTGEKVFLECVQDMDHENMFWYRQDPGLGLRLIYFSYDVKMKEKGDIPEGYSVSREKKERFSLILESASTNQTSMYLCASSSRLAGEQFFGPGTRLTVL.